Sequencing of this T cell receptor beta chain was carried out in a study of cytomegalovirus exposure and HLA in healthy donors. Study observations and caveats: When analyzed later, a missense DCLRE1C variant was found to be linked to TCR beta V- and J-gene trimming. In vitro assays verified that three CMV-associated chains recognized CMV antigens specifically. For cytomegalovirus status, the classifier reportedly gave diagnoses with high specificity and sensitivity.

For this clone: The antigen is unknown.

The PCR was carried out with 60 Vbeta primers and 13 Jbeta primers. The method was immunoSEQ multiplex PCR; TCRdb's version includes in-frame clones alone and lacks a portion of them. The sample shows fewer than 150,000 clones, 70% to 80% of them seen only once. This CDR3 has 14 amino acids. V was pared by 8 bases and J by 1 base, with 15 bases between. Germline-derived CDR1 and CDR2 are MDHEN and SYDVKM. The TCR comes from a male donor in good health and CMV-seronegative. The sample taken for sequencing was PBMCs. The rearrangement uses TRBV28 and TRBJ2-7; D possibly corresponds to TRBD1 (7 bases). The chain's CDR3 is CASCIQGGSYEQYF. CDR3 DNA: TGTGCCAGCTGCATTCAGGGGGGATCCTACGAGCAGTACTTC. The full variable domain, in which reference TRBV28 and TRBJ2-7 provide the parts outside the CDR3, is DVKVTQSSRYLVKRTGEKVFLECVQDMDHENMFWYRQDPGLGLRLIYFSYDVKMKEKGDIPEGYSVSREKKERFSLILESASTNQTSMYLCASCIQGGSYEQYFGPGTRLTVT.